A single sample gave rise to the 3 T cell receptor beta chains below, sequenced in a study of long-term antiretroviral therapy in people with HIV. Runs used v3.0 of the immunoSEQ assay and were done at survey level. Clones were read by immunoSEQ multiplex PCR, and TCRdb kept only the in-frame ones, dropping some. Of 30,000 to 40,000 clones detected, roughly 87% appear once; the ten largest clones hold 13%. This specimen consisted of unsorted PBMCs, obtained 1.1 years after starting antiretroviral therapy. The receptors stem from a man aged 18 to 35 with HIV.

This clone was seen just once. This CDR3 reads CASSKRGTTDTQYF. For the CDR3, the DNA is TGCGCCAGCAGCAAGCGGGGGACCACAGATACGCAGTATTTT. V usage is TRBV10-1 and J usage is TRBJ2-3; 8 bases are shared with TRBD2. J lost 2 bases, V lost 6 bases, and 4 bases had no gene match. Germline CDR1 and CDR2: WNHNN and SYGVQD (reference sequence). CDR3 length: 14 residues.

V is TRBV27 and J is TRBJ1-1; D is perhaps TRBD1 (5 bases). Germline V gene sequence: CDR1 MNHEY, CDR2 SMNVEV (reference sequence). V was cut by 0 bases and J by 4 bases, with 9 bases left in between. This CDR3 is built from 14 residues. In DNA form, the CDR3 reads TGTGCCAGCAGTTTATCGCGGGGGTCCACTGAAGCTTTCTTT. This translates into CASSLSRGSTEAFF.

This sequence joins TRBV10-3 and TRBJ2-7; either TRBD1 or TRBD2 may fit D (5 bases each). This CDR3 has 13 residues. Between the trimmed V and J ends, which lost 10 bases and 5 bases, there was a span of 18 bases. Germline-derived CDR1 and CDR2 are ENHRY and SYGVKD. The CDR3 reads CATALRGVDEQYF. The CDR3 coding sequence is TGTGCCACTGCTCTGAGGGGTGTGGACGAGCAGTACTTC.